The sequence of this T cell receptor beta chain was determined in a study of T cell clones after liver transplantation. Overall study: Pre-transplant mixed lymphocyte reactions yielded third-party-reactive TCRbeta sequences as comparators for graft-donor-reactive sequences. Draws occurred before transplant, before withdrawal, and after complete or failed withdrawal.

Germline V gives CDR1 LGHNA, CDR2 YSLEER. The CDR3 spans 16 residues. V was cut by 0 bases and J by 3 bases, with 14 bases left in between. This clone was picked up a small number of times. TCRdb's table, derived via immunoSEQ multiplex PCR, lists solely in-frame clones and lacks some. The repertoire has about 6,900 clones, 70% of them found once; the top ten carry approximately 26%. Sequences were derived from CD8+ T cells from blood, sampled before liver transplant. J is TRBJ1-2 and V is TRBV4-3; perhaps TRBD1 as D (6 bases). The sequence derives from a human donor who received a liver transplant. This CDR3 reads CASSQDRGGTDYGYTF. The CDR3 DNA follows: TGCGCCAGCAGCCAAGATCGAGGGGGTACAGACTATGGCTACACCTTC.